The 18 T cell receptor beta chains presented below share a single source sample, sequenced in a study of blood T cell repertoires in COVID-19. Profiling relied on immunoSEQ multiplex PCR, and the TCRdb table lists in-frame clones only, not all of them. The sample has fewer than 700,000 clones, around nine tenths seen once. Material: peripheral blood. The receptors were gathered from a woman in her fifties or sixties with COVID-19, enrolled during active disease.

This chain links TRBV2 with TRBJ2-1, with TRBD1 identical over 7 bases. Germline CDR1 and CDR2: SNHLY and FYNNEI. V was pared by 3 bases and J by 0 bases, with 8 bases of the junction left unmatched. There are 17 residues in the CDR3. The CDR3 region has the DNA TGTGCCAGCAGTGAGCAGTTGACAGGGAGCTCCTACAATGAGCAGTTCTTC. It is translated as CASSEQLTGSSYNEQFF.

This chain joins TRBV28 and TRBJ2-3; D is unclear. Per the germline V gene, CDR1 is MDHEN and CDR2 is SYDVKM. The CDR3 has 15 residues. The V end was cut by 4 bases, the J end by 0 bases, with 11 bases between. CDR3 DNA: TGTGCCAGCAGTTCCAGTTCCGCTAGCACAGATACGCAGTATTTT. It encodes CASSSSSASTDTQYF.

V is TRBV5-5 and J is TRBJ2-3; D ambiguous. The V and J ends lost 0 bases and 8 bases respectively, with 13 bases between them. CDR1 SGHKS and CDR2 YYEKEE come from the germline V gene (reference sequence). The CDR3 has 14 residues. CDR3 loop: CASSLVGSPITQYF. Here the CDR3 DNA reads TGTGCCAGCAGCTTGGTGGGCTCACCGATTACGCAGTATTTT.

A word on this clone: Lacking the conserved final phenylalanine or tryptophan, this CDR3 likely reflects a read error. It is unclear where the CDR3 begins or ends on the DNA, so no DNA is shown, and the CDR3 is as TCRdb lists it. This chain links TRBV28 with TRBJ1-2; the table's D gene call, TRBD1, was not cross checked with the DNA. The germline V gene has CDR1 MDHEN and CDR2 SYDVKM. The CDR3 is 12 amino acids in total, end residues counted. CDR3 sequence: CASSPSDSWLSV.

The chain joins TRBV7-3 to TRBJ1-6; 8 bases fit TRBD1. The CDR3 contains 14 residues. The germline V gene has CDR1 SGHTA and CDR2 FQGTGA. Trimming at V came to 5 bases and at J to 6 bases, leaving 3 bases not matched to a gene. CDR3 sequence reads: CASSGTGSNSPLHF. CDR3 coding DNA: TGTGCCAGCAGCGGGACAGGCAGTAATTCACCCCTCCACTTT.

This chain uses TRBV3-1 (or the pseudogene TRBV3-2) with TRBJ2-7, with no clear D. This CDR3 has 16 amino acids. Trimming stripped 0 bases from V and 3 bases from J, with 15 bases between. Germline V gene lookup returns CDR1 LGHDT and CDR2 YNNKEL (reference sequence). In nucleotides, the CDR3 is TGTGCCAGCAGCCAAGAAGCCCAAATCGGTGGCTACGAGCAGTACTTC. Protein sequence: CASSQEAQIGGYEQYF.

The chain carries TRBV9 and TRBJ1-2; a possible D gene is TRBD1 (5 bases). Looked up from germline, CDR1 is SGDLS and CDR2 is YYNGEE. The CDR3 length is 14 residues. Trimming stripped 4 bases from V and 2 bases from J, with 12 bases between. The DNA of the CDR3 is TGTGCCAGCAGCCCCAGGGCAGTGAACTATGGCTACACCTTC. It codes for CASSPRAVNYGYTF.

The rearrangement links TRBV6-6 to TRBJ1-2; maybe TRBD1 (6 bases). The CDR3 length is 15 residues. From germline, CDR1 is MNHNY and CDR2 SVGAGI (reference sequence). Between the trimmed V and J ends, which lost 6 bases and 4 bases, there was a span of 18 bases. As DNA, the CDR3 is TGTGCCAGCAGCTCCCGTCCGGACAGTAGCTATGGCTACACCTTC. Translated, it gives CASSSRPDSSYGYTF.

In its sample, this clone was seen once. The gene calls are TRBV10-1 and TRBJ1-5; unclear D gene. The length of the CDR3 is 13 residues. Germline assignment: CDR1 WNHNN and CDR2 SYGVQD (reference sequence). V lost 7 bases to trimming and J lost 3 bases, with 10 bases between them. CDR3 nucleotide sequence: TGCGCCAGCAACGAGGCACCCAATCAGCCCCAGCATTTT. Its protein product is CASNEAPNQPQHF.

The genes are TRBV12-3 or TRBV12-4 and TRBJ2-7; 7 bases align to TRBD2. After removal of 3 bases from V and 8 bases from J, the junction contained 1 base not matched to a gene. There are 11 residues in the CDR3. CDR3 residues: CASSFGGKQYF. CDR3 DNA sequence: TGTGCCAGCAGTTTCGGGGGGAAGCAGTACTTC.

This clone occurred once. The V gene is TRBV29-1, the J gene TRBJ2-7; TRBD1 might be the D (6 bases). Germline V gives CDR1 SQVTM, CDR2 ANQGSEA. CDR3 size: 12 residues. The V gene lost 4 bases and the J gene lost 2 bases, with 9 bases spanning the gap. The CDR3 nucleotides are TGCAGCGTTGGGGCAGGGGCCTACGAGCAGTACTTC. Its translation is CSVGAGAYEQYF.

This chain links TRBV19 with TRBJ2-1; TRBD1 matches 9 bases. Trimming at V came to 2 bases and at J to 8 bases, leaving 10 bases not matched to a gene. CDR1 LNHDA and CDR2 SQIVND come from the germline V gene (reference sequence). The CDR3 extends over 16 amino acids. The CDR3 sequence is CASSIYGQGSEDEQFF. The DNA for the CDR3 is TGTGCCAGTAGTATATATGGACAGGGGAGTGAAGATGAGCAGTTCTTC.

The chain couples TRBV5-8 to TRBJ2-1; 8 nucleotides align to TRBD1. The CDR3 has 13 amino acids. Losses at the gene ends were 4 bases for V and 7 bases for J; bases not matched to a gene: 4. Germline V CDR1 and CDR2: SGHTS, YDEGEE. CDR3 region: CASSVDRVNEQFF. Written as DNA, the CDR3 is TGTGCCAGCAGCGTGGACAGGGTAAATGAGCAGTTCTTC.

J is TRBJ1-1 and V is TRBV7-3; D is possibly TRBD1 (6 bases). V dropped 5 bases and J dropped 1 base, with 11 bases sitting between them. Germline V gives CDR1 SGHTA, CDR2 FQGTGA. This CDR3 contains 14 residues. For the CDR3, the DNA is TGTGCCAGCAGCCCCGGGGGGCCGAACACTGAAGCTTTCTTT. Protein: CASSPGGPNTEAFF.

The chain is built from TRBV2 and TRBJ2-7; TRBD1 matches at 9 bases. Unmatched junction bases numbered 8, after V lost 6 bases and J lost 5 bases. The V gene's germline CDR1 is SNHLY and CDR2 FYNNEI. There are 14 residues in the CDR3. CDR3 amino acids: CASSAEGQGNEQYF. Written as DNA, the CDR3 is TGTGCCAGCAGCGCTGAGGGACAGGGAAACGAGCAGTACTTC.

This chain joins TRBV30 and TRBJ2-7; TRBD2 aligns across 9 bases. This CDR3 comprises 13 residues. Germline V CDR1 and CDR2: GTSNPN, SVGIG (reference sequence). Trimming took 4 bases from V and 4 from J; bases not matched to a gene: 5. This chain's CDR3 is CAWTVSGGYEQYF. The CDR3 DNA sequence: TGTGCCTGGACCGTTAGCGGGGGTTACGAGCAGTACTTC.

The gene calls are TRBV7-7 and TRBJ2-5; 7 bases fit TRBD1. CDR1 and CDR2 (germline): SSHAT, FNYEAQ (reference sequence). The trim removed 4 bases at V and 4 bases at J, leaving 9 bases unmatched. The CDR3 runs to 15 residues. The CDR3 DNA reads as TGTGCCAGCAGCTCACGCCAGGGGGAAGTAGAGACCCAGTACTTC. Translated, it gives CASSSRQGEVETQYF.

As DNA, the CDR3 is TGCGCCAGCAGTCGGGACAGGCTTGGCTACACCTTC. It specifies CASSRDRLGYTF. This chain joins TRBV5-1 and TRBJ1-2, with 8 bases aligning to TRBD1. Germline V gives CDR1 SGHRS, CDR2 YFSETQ. The J segment lost 7 bases and the V segment lost 5 bases, leaving 4 bases of the junction unmatched. CDR3 length equals 12 residues.